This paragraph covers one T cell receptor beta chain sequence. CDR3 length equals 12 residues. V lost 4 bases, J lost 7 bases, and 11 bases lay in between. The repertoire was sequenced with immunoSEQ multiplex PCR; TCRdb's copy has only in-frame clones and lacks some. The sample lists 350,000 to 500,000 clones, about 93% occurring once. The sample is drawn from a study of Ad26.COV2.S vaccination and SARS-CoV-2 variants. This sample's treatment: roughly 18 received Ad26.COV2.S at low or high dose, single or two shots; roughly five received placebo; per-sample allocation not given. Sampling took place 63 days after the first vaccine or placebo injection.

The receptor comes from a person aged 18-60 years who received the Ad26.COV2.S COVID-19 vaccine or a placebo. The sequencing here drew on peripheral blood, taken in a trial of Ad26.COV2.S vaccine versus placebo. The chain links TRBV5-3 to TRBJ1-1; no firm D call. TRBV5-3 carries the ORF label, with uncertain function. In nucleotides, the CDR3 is TGTGCCAGAAGCAGGGAACGGGGTGAAGCTTTCTTT. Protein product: CARSRERGEAFF.